These T cell receptor beta chains were read from a single sample in a study. TCRdb keeps only in-frame clones here, not all; method: immunoSEQ multiplex PCR. The data contain about 68,000 clones, about 94% of them singletons. Sequencing used PBMCs. The receptor set was obtained from a man aged 40-55 years with rheumatoid arthritis. Each CDR3 is given with its conserved first and last residue. Fields, in order: J gene, D gene, clone size, V gene, CDR3 DNA, CDR3 protein. The D gene is left open where the match is weak. For some rows the clone size is stated as once, few or many, or as a class when expanded; others skip it.

J gene: TRBJ2-7; D gene: -; clone size: -; V gene: TRBV7-6; CDR3 DNA: TGTGCCAGCAGCTTCTGGCAGGGGAGCTCCTACGAGCAGTACTTC; CDR3 protein: CASSFWQGSSYEQYF
J gene: TRBJ1-2; D gene: -; clone size: -; V gene: TRBV5-1; CDR3 DNA: TGCGCCAGCAGCTTGGGACAAGGCGGCTACACCTTC; CDR3 protein: CASSLGQGGYTF
J gene: TRBJ2-1; D gene: -; clone size: -; V gene: TRBV5-1; CDR3 DNA: TGCGCCAGCAGCTTTACGGGAACCACCTACAATGAGCAGTTCTTC; CDR3 protein: CASSFTGTTYNEQFF
J gene: TRBJ1-4; D gene: TRBD1; clone size: -; V gene: TRBV4-2; CDR3 DNA: TGTGCCAGCAGCCAAGATTTGGCAGGGGGGTTTAATGAAAAACTGTTTTTT; CDR3 protein: CASSQDLAGGFNEKLFF
J gene: TRBJ2-3; D gene: -; clone size: -; V gene: TRBV7-9; CDR3 DNA: TGTGCCAGCAGCTTAGCGGTATTTGGTACGCAGTATTTT; CDR3 protein: CASSLAVFGTQYF
J gene: TRBJ1-5; D gene: -; clone size: once; V gene: TRBV4-3; CDR3 DNA: TGCGCCAGCAGCCAAGAGGCAGGGTATGGAAATCAGCCCCAGCATTTT; CDR3 protein: CASSQEAGYGNQPQHF
J gene: TRBJ2-1; D gene: -; clone size: -; V gene: TRBV29-1; CDR3 DNA: TGCAGCGTTGAGGACCGCCAGGGCGTATGGGATGAGCAGTTCTTC; CDR3 protein: CSVEDRQGVWDEQFF
J gene: TRBJ2-2; D gene: TRBD2; clone size: few; V gene: TRBV11-3; CDR3 DNA: TGTGCCAGCAGCTCTCTAGCGGGAGGAAGAACCGGGGAGCTGTTTTTT; CDR3 protein: CASSSLAGGRTGELFF
J gene: TRBJ1-2; D gene: -; clone size: -; V gene: TRBV5-1; CDR3 DNA: TGCGCCAGCAGCTTGGTTCGAGGGGCCTATGGCTACACCTTC; CDR3 protein: CASSLVRGAYGYTF
J gene: TRBJ1-6; D gene: -; clone size: -; V gene: TRBV19; CDR3 DNA: TGTGCCAGTAGTATAGATTTCGGGACCGTCAACAATTCACCCCTCCACTTT; CDR3 protein: CASSIDFGTVNNSPLHF
J gene: TRBJ2-2; D gene: TRBD2; clone size: -; V gene: TRBV5-1; CDR3 DNA: TGCGCCAGCAGCTTGGGTCGGACTAGCATTGACACCGGGGAGCTGTTTTTT; CDR3 protein: CASSLGRTSIDTGELFF
J gene: TRBJ1-1; D gene: -; clone size: -; V gene: TRBV2; CDR3 DNA: TGTGCCAGCAGTGAACTTGACCGTCGAGCTTTCTTT; CDR3 protein: CASSELDRRAFF
J gene: TRBJ2-3; D gene: -; clone size: -; V gene: TRBV5-1; CDR3 DNA: TGCGCCAGCAGCTCACCTGAAGGCACAGATACGCAGTATTTT; CDR3 protein: CASSSPEGTDTQYF
J gene: TRBJ1-6; D gene: -; clone size: once; V gene: TRBV6-5; CDR3 DNA: TGTGCCAGCATGGAAGGGAGAAATTCACCCCTCCACTTT; CDR3 protein: CASMEGRNSPLHF
J gene: TRBJ1-1; D gene: -; clone size: -; V gene: TRBV27; CDR3 DNA: TGTGCCAGCAGTTTTTCTCCGAGGACTGAAGCTTTCTTT; CDR3 protein: CASSFSPRTEAFF
J gene: TRBJ2-7; D gene: -; clone size: -; V gene: TRBV11-1; CDR3 DNA: TGTGCCAGCAGCTTACGACAGAGAACCTACGAGCAGTACTTC; CDR3 protein: CASSLRQRTYEQYF
J gene: TRBJ1-4; D gene: -; clone size: -; V gene: TRBV7-9; CDR3 DNA: TGTGCCAGCAGCTTAGGCGGAGGGACGGAAGTAGATGAAAAACTGTTTTTT; CDR3 protein: CASSLGGGTEVDEKLFF
J gene: TRBJ2-3; D gene: -; clone size: -; V gene: TRBV2; CDR3 DNA: TGTGCCAGCAGTCCCGGCTCCACAGATACGCAGTATTTT; CDR3 protein: CASSPGSTDTQYF
J gene: TRBJ2-3; D gene: -; clone size: -; V gene: TRBV18; CDR3 DNA: TGTGCCAGCTCACTCCTTGTTAGCACAGATACGCAGTATTTT; CDR3 protein: CASSLLVSTDTQYF
J gene: TRBJ1-6; D gene: -; clone size: -; V gene: TRBV28; CDR3 DNA: TGTGCCAGCAGTTCCCCACAGGTGTATAATTCACCCCTCCACTTT; CDR3 protein: CASSSPQVYNSPLHF
J gene: TRBJ2-1; D gene: TRBD2; clone size: -; V gene: TRBV6-2/TRBV6-3; CDR3 DNA: TGTGCCAGCAGTTACACAAGACTAGCGGGGGAGCAGTTCTTC; CDR3 protein: CASSYTRLAGEQFF
J gene: TRBJ2-1; D gene: -; clone size: -; V gene: TRBV5-6; CDR3 DNA: TGTGCCAGCAGCGTCGTCGGGACGGCACACTCCTACAATGAGCAGTTCTTC; CDR3 protein: CASSVVGTAHSYNEQFF
J gene: TRBJ1-5; D gene: -; clone size: -; V gene: TRBV5-6; CDR3 DNA: TGTGCCAGCAGCGGACGGATTAGCAATCAGCCCCAGCATTTT; CDR3 protein: CASSGRISNQPQHF
J gene: TRBJ2-1; D gene: -; clone size: -; V gene: TRBV3-1/TRBV3-2; CDR3 DNA: TGTGCCAGCAGCCCTATGGCGGTTGCCTCCTACAATGAGCAGTTCTTC; CDR3 protein: CASSPMAVASYNEQFF
J gene: TRBJ2-3; D gene: TRBD2; clone size: -; V gene: TRBV2; CDR3 DNA: TGTGCCAGCAGTGAGCGGCTAGCGGGAAAAACAGATACGCAGTATTTT; CDR3 protein: CASSERLAGKTDTQYF
J gene: TRBJ1-1; D gene: -; clone size: -; V gene: TRBV7-2; CDR3 DNA: TGTGCCAGCAGCTCCAGCCAGGGGTGGACTGAAGCTTTCTTT; CDR3 protein: CASSSSQGWTEAFF
J gene: TRBJ2-7; D gene: -; clone size: -; V gene: TRBV29-1; CDR3 DNA: TGCAGCGTTGTCGGGCCCTATACGGAGGAGCAGTACTTC; CDR3 protein: CSVVGPYTEEQYF
J gene: TRBJ2-3; D gene: TRBD2; clone size: -; V gene: TRBV7-3; CDR3 DNA: TGTGCCAGCAGCATACAAGACGGGACTACGACGCAGTATTTT; CDR3 protein: CASSIQDGTTTQYF
J gene: TRBJ1-5; D gene: -; clone size: -; V gene: TRBV12-3/TRBV12-4; CDR3 DNA: TGTGCCAGCAGTTTGGGGGGAGATCAGCCCCAGCATTTT; CDR3 protein: CASSLGGDQPQHF
J gene: TRBJ2-3; D gene: -; clone size: -; V gene: TRBV11-3; CDR3 DNA: TGTGCCAGCAGCTTCCCTGGGGAAGATACGCAGTATTTT; CDR3 protein: CASSFPGEDTQYF
J gene: TRBJ1-6; D gene: -; clone size: -; V gene: TRBV19; CDR3 DNA: TGTGCCAGTAGTCCTAGACAGTCCTCCTATAATTCACCCCTCCACTTT; CDR3 protein: CASSPRQSSYNSPLHF
J gene: TRBJ1-6; D gene: -; clone size: -; V gene: TRBV5-1; CDR3 DNA: TGCGCCAGCAGCGGGGAGAGCTCCTATAATTCACCCCTCCACTTT; CDR3 protein: CASSGESSYNSPLHF
J gene: TRBJ2-1; D gene: TRBD1; clone size: -; V gene: TRBV5-1; CDR3 DNA: TGCGCCAGCAGCTGGACAGGGGGAAAACCCAATGAGCAGTTCTTC; CDR3 protein: CASSWTGGKPNEQFF
J gene: TRBJ1-3; D gene: -; clone size: -; V gene: TRBV7-8; CDR3 DNA: TGTGCCAGCAGCCTTCAGGGGACCGGAAACACCATATATTTT; CDR3 protein: CASSLQGTGNTIYF
J gene: TRBJ1-2; D gene: -; clone size: -; V gene: TRBV3-1/TRBV3-2; CDR3 DNA: TGTGCCAGCAGAAAATCCGGGGGGAGTCTGTTCTATGGCTACACCTTC; CDR3 protein: CASRKSGGSLFYGYTF
J gene: TRBJ1-2; D gene: TRBD1; clone size: -; V gene: TRBV5-1; CDR3 DNA: TGCGCCAGCAGCGCCTCGACAGGGGATTATGGCTACACCTTC; CDR3 protein: CASSASTGDYGYTF
J gene: TRBJ2-7; D gene: -; clone size: -; V gene: TRBV7-8; CDR3 DNA: TGTGCCAGCAGCTTAGTTATCCAGGTACCTTTTTCCTACGAGCAGTACTTC; CDR3 protein: CASSLVIQVPFSYEQYF
J gene: TRBJ1-6; D gene: TRBD1; clone size: -; V gene: TRBV2; CDR3 DNA: TGTGCCAGCAGTATACAGGGGGCTGGGAATTCACCCCTCCACTTT; CDR3 protein: CASSIQGAGNSPLHF
J gene: TRBJ1-2; D gene: -; clone size: -; V gene: TRBV7-2; CDR3 DNA: TGTGCCAGCAGCCCACGTTACTCCACAGGGATCTATGGCTACACCTTC; CDR3 protein: CASSPRYSTGIYGYTF
J gene: TRBJ1-5; D gene: -; clone size: -; V gene: TRBV27; CDR3 DNA: TGTGCCAGCAGAACCGACAAATTTAGTCAGCCCCAGCATTTT; CDR3 protein: CASRTDKFSQPQHF
J gene: TRBJ2-3; D gene: -; clone size: -; V gene: TRBV7-2; CDR3 DNA: TGTGCCAGCAGCTTAGAAACCCTGCGGGGACCGCAGTATTTT; CDR3 protein: CASSLETLRGPQYF
J gene: TRBJ2-2; D gene: -; clone size: -; V gene: TRBV14; CDR3 DNA: TGTGCCAGCAGTCTTACAGGGAGGAACACCGGGGAGCTGTTTTTT; CDR3 protein: CASSLTGRNTGELFF
J gene: TRBJ2-1; D gene: TRBD2; clone size: -; V gene: TRBV9; CDR3 DNA: TGTGCCAGCAGCCCAGCGGGAGCCGTAAACAATGAGCAGTTCTTC; CDR3 protein: CASSPAGAVNNEQFF
J gene: TRBJ1-2; D gene: TRBD1; clone size: -; V gene: TRBV7-2; CDR3 DNA: TGTGCCAGCACCCCGGGACAGGCATACTATGGCTACACCTTC; CDR3 protein: CASTPGQAYYGYTF
J gene: TRBJ2-2; D gene: -; clone size: few; V gene: TRBV5-6; CDR3 DNA: TGTGCCAGCAGCTTGCCCCCGGGGGTCGGGGAGCTGTTTTTT; CDR3 protein: CASSLPPGVGELFF
J gene: TRBJ1-6; D gene: -; clone size: -; V gene: TRBV12-3/TRBV12-4; CDR3 DNA: TGTGCCAGCAGAACAGGGAGAGTTTCACCCCTCCACTTT; CDR3 protein: CASRTGRVSPLHF
J gene: TRBJ1-4; D gene: -; clone size: -; V gene: TRBV5-1; CDR3 DNA: TGCGCCAGCAGCTCAGACACAACTAATGAAAAACTGTTTTTT; CDR3 protein: CASSSDTTNEKLFF
J gene: TRBJ1-1; D gene: -; clone size: -; V gene: TRBV4-3; CDR3 DNA: TGCGCCAGCAGCCGAAGAGGGGGGCTAGGGGACACTGAAGCTTTCTTT; CDR3 protein: CASSRRGGLGDTEAFF
J gene: TRBJ2-7; D gene: TRBD2; clone size: -; V gene: TRBV27; CDR3 DNA: TGTGCCAGCAGTTTATCGAATTCGGGGGGGTGGGAGCAGTACTTC; CDR3 protein: CASSLSNSGGWEQYF
J gene: TRBJ2-1; D gene: -; clone size: -; V gene: TRBV29-1; CDR3 DNA: TGCAGCATTTTGAGTAATGAGCAGTTCTTC; CDR3 protein: CSILSNEQFF
J gene: TRBJ1-1; D gene: TRBD1; clone size: -; V gene: TRBV30; CDR3 DNA: TGTGCCTGGAGTGTACTCCCAGGGGGGAGCACTGAAGCTTTCTTT; CDR3 protein: CAWSVLPGGSTEAFF
J gene: TRBJ1-3; D gene: -; clone size: -; V gene: TRBV7-9; CDR3 DNA: TGTGCCAGCAGCCGGGGAGGAGGGACTGGAAACACCATATATTTT; CDR3 protein: CASSRGGGTGNTIYF
J gene: TRBJ1-2; D gene: TRBD1; clone size: once; V gene: TRBV9; CDR3 DNA: TGTGCCAGCAGCGTAACACGGGACAGAACTAACTATGGCTACACCTTC; CDR3 protein: CASSVTRDRTNYGYTF